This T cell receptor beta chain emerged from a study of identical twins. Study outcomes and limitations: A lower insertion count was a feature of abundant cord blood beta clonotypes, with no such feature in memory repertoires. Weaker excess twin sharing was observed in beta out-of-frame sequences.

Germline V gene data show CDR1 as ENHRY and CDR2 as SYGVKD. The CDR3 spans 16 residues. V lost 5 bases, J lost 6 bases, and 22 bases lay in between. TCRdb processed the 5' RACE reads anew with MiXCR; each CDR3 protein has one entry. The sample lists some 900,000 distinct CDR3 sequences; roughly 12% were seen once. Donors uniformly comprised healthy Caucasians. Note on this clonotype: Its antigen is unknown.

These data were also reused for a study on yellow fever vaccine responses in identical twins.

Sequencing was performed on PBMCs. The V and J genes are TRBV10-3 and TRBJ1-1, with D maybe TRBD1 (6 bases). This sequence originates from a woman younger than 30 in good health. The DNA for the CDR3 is TGTGCCATCAGTCCTAATTCCCCACAGGGTATCCCTGAAGCTTTCTTT. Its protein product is CAISPNSPQGIPEAFF.